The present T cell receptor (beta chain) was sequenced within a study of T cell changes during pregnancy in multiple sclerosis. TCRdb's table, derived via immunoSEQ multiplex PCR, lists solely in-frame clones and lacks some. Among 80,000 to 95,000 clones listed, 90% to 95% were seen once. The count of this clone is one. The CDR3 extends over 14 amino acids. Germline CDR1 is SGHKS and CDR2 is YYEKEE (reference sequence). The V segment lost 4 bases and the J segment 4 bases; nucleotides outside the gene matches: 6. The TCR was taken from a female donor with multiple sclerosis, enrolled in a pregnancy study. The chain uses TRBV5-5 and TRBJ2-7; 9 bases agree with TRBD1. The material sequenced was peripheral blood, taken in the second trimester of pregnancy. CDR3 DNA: TGTGCCAGCAGCCTTGTGGACAGGGGTTACGAGCAGTACTTC. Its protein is CASSLVDRGYEQYF.